This T cell receptor beta chain was recovered during a study of blood T cell repertoires in COVID-19. About the study: The United States, Italy and Spain supplied acute and convalescent COVID-19 samples.

Under the authors' procedure: Amplification from reference gene primers served as the basis for estimated nucleated cell counts. Generated by immunoSEQ multiplex PCR, the TCRdb table keeps only in-frame clones and is missing some. D and trimming were read from the DNA, whereas the V and J calls and clone size are those reported in that table. The sample contains approximately 270,000 clones, 70% to 90% of which appear only once. The ends lost 1 base at V and 4 bases at J; junction bases unmatched: 10. This CDR3 is 18 amino acids long. Per the germline V gene, CDR1 is ENHRY and CDR2 is SYGVKD. The TCR comes from a woman aged 25 to 39 who had recovered from COVID-19. The specimen sequenced was PBMCs or T cells enriched from blood (not recorded which). The chain employs TRBV10-3 and TRBJ1-3; 10 positions match TRBD1. CDR3 DNA: TGTGCCATCAGTGAGTGGTTGGGACAGGGGATAAGCGGAAACACCATATATTTT. Its translation: CAISEWLGQGISGNTIYF.